This passage covers 11 T cell receptor beta chains from one sample sequenced in a study of CD8 T cells in ankylosing spondylitis. TCRdb re-analysed the 5' RACE reads in MiXCR, keeping a single row per CDR3 protein. The sample consists of about 150,000 distinct CDR3 sequences, 9.5% to 12% of them appearing once. The specimen was blood, either unsorted or a sorted T cell fraction (not recorded which). These receptor sequences come from a female donor with ankylosing spondylitis or in good health (not recorded which).

This clonotype was seen a few times. The chain has TRBV15 and TRBJ1-1, with TRBD1 matching 9 bases. The germline V gene encodes CDR1 LNHNV and CDR2 YYDKDF (reference sequence). This CDR3 has 12 residues. V lost 5 bases to trimming and J lost 10 bases; unmatched junction nucleotides: 5. DNA of the CDR3: TGTGCCACCAGCTGGGACAGGGAGGGAGCTTTCTTT. Its translation is CATSWDREGAFF.

This clonotype was counted at least ten times. This chain links TRBV28 with TRBJ2-3; the match to TRBD2 covers 11 bases. Germline lookup yields CDR1 MDHEN and CDR2 SYDVKM. There are 15 residues in the CDR3. The trim removed 6 bases at V and 7 bases at J, leaving 9 bases unmatched. The CDR3 reads CASSPPGTSGHTQYF. The CDR3 DNA is TGTGCCAGCAGCCCCCCCGGGACTAGCGGCCATACGCAGTATTTT.

This clonotype was counted many times. V gene TRBV7-8 combines with J gene TRBJ2-7; 8 bases are shared with TRBD1. Germline V gene data show CDR1 as SGHVS and CDR2 as FQNEAQ. V trimming: 3 bases; J trimming: 6 bases; junction bases outside the gene matches: 7. The CDR3 runs 14 residues. The CDR3 DNA sequence: TGTGCCAGCAGCTTCGGCAGGGGGCTTGGCGAGCAGTACTTC. Its protein is CASSFGRGLGEQYF.

The chain employs TRBV2 and TRBJ2-2, with D perhaps TRBD2 (6 bases). CDR1 is SNHLY, CDR2 FYNNEI, per germline. Trimming cost V 4 bases and J 4 bases, with 13 bases left between them. The CDR3 has 15 residues. The CDR3 protein is CASSVQGGITGELFF. CDR3 coding DNA: TGTGCCAGCAGTGTTCAGGGAGGTATCACCGGGGAGCTGTTTTTT. The full variable domain, rest sourced from reference TRBV2 and TRBJ2-2, is EPEVTQTPSHQVTQMGQEVILRCVPISNHLYFYWYRQILGQKVEFLVSFYNNEISEKSEIFDDQFSVERPDGSNFTLKIRSTKLEDSAMYFCASSVQGGITGELFFGEGSRLTVL.

This clonotype was counted at least ten times. The V and J genes are TRBV10-3 and TRBJ1-2; weak D call: TRBD1 (5 bases). CDR1 and CDR2 (germline): ENHRY, SYGVKD. Between the trimmed V and J ends, which lost 0 bases and 6 bases, there was a span of 5 bases. The CDR3 totals 12 residues. This CDR3 is CAISESGDGYTF. Written as DNA, the CDR3 is TGTGCCATCAGTGAGTCGGGGGATGGCTACACCTTC.

Details on this clonotype: The junction differs from germline at one of its ends, possibly a read error. The chain recombines TRBV12-3 or TRBV12-4 with TRBJ1-1; 7 nucleotides agree with TRBD1. The CDR3 spans 13 residues. The CDR3 sequence: CAGSSGGNTEAFF. DNA for the CDR3: TGTGCCGGCAGTTCAGGGGGGAACACTGAAGCTTTCTTT.

The CDR3 spells CASRSGTDYEQYF. The CDR3 nucleotides read TGTGCCAGCAGGTCCGGGACAGACTACGAGCAGTACTTC. This chain connects TRBV5-5 to TRBJ2-7, with TRBD1 identical over 7 bases. CDR3 length: 13 residues. The V segment lost 5 bases and the J segment 3 bases; nucleotides outside the gene matches: 5. Germline CDR1 reads SGHKS; CDR2 reads YYEKEE (reference sequence).

This clonotype has at least ten counts. The J gene is TRBJ1-5, the V gene TRBV28; tentative D call: TRBD1 (5 bases). V was clipped by 7 bases and J by 6 bases, with 13 bases between them. The length of the CDR3 is 13 residues. The germline gives CDR1 MDHEN, CDR2 SYDVKM. In nucleotides, the CDR3 is TGTGCCAGCAACCGTTGGGGGGGTCAGCCCCAGCATTTT. Translated, it gives CASNRWGGQPQHF. Complete variable domain (other parts from reference TRBV28 and TRBJ1-5): DVKVTQSSRYLVKRTGEKVFLECVQDMDHENMFWYRQDPGLGLRLIYFSYDVKMKEKGDIPEGYSVSREKKERFSLILESASTNQTSMYLCASNRWGGQPQHFGDGTRLSIL.

The V call is TRBV7-9, the J call TRBJ1-4; tentatively, D is TRBD1 (5 bases). V dropped 5 bases and J dropped 3 bases, with 10 bases sitting between them. This CDR3 region has 14 residues. Germline V gene lookup returns CDR1 SEHNR and CDR2 FQNEAQ (reference sequence). CDR3 region: CASSRGGSNEKLFF. CDR3 nucleotide sequence: TGTGCCAGCAGCCGCGGGGGGTCTAATGAAAAACTGTTTTTT.

In this sample, this clonotype turned up many times. This CDR3 is CASRTGTGVINEQFF. The CDR3 DNA is TGCGCCAGCAGGACAGGGACAGGAGTAATCAATGAGCAGTTCTTC. The gene calls are TRBV5-1 and TRBJ2-1; 8 nucleotides align to TRBD1. Unmatched junction bases numbered 10, after V lost 5 bases and J lost 6 bases. CDR3 length: 15 amino acids. Germline CDR1 is SGHRS and CDR2 is YFSETQ.

This clonotype was observed many times. The chain links TRBV24-1 to TRBJ2-1; D is unresolved. The CDR3 sequence is 12 residues long. Germline lookup yields CDR1 KGHDR and CDR2 SFDVKD. Trimming removed 3 bases at V and 7 bases at J, with 6 bases between. CDR3 sequence (DNA): TGTGCCACCAGTGATCTAGGGAATGAGCAGTTCTTC. It codes for CATSDLGNEQFF.